This T cell receptor (beta chain) was sequenced during a study of identical twins. CDR3 length: 12 amino acids. The germline CDR1 and CDR2 sequences are SGHRS and YFSETQ. Trimming left V 2 bases short and J 4 bases short, with 6 bases between. TCRdb recomputed calls from the 5' RACE reads with MiXCR, one row per CDR3 protein. The sample shows roughly 1,500,000 distinct CDR3 sequences, 25% to 35% of them seen only once. This clonotype was seen ten or more times. Sequenced sample: cord blood. The rearrangement uses TRBV5-1 and TRBJ1-2; no reliable D call. The TCR was taken from a newborn girl in good health. In nucleotides, the CDR3 is TGCGCCAGCAGCTTTGACGGCTATGGCTACACCTTC. Its translation is CASSFDGYGYTF.